The entry below gives a single T cell receptor (beta chain) sequence along with its context. The antigen is not known. The record originates from a study of blood T cells in healthy people across ages. Findings and caveats of the study: It was held that diversity estimates obtained from one million T cells represented underestimates. Naive T cell percentage showed a strong correlation with TCR beta diversity.

Then a second PCR, running about 7 to 11 cycles, was carried out with a sample-barcoded 5' primer and a J-beta primer mix. Each CDR3 protein is one row after TCRdb ran MiXCR on the 5' RACE reads. The sample has about 680,000 distinct CDR3 sequences, roughly 49% seen once; the top ten hold under 35%. The CDR3 is 13 residues long. Germline V gene sequence: CDR1 SGHTA, CDR2 FQGNSA. The V end was cut by 6 bases, the J end by 5 bases, with 14 bases between. The receptor comes from a woman in her sixties or seventies in good health. The chain is built from TRBV7-2 and TRBJ2-7; a weak D match, TRBD1 (6 bases). The sequenced sample was blood. CDR3 sequence reads: CASSPRQVHEQYF. The CDR3 nucleotides are TGTGCCAGCAGTCCGAGACAGGTCCACGAGCAGTACTTC.